This T cell receptor (beta chain) was sequenced in a study of technical replicates of blood from several donors. The germline V gene encodes CDR1 SGDLS and CDR2 YYNGEE. The CDR3 contains 16 residues. Unmatched junction bases numbered 10, after V lost 1 base and J lost 4 bases. Repertoires were generated with immunoSEQ multiplex PCR, while TCRdb's copy carries only in-frame clones and drops some. The sample has tens of thousands of clones, 95% to 98% seen once; the top ten hold approximately 0.2%. The clonotype comes from a human donor in good health. The J gene is TRBJ1-2, the V gene TRBV9; 7 positions match TRBD1. The source material was T cells isolated from PBMCs. The CDR3 protein is CASSVQAGSGGYGYTF. DNA for the CDR3: TGTGCCAGCAGCGTACAGGCAGGCTCAGGGGGCTATGGCTACACCTTC.